The TCR beta chain under discussion was sequenced for a study of OX40 agonist ivuxolimab in advanced cancers. Study context: Partial responses, seen in three patients, involved one hepatocellular carcinoma and two cutaneous melanomas. Study-wide results and caveats: In general, CD8+ T cells held more expanded clones than CD4+ did, on average.

This clone has only a few counts. Its antigen is still unknown. Unmatched junction bases numbered 3, after V lost 6 bases and J lost 1 base. This CDR3 region has 13 residues. Germline lookup yields CDR1 LNHDA and CDR2 SQIVND (reference sequence). The protocol was immunoSEQ multiplex PCR, while the TCRdb copy is restricted to in-frame clones and leaves out a portion. The data show tens of thousands of clones, with around nine tenths seen just once and approximately 6.6% held by the top ten. Sample: CD4+ or CD8+ T cells sorted from blood, taken in a trial of the OX40 agonist ivuxolimab. The sequence came from an adult with an advanced solid tumor such as melanoma, head and neck, liver or kidney cancer. The gene calls are TRBV19 and TRBJ2-7, with 7 bases aligning to TRBD2. The DNA for the CDR3 is TGTGCCAGTAGGGCTAGCGGATCCTACGAGCAGTACTTC. Translated, it gives CASRASGSYEQYF.